Presented here are 11 T cell receptor beta chains from one specimen sequenced in a study of OX40 agonist ivuxolimab in advanced cancers. To prepare the library, the immunoSEQ multiplex PCR assay was applied. The table was pulled from immuneACCESS by TCRdb, which kept in-frame rearrangements only. Such tables lose some clones; where checked, under half of the loss comes from unresolved V genes, and the rest has no known cause. Counted in this sample were some 80,000 clones; about nine tenths of them appeared once. The top ten clones comprise more than 2.5% of the sample. The input for sequencing was CD4+ or CD8+ T cells sorted from blood, taken in a trial of the OX40 agonist ivuxolimab. These TCRs come from an adult with an advanced solid tumor such as melanoma, head and neck, liver or kidney cancer.

The chain carries TRBV27 and TRBJ2-1, with D uncertain. Trimming removed 2 bases from V and 2 bases from J, with 10 bases in between. From germline, CDR1 is MNHEY and CDR2 SMNVEV (reference sequence). This CDR3 is 15 amino acids long. This chain's CDR3 is CASSLRKTAYNEQFF. The CDR3 DNA follows: TGTGCCAGCAGTTTAAGGAAGACGGCCTACAATGAGCAGTTCTTC.

V is TRBV7-8 and J is TRBJ1-1; possible D gene TRBD1, 6 bases. The CDR3 sequence is 14 residues long. The ends were cut back, 6 bases at V and 1 base at J, with 12 bases in the middle. Germline CDR1 and CDR2: SGHVS and FQNEAQ. The CDR3 region has the DNA TGTGCCAGCAGGTCGGGGGCTGGGAACACTGAAGCTTTCTTT. This sequence encodes CASRSGAGNTEAFF.

This clone showed up just a few times. J is TRBJ1-6 and V is TRBV19; the D gene is possibly TRBD1 (5 bases). Trimming took 7 bases from V and 7 from J, leaving 17 bases between them. The CDR3 totals 15 residues. In germline, CDR1 is LNHDA, CDR2 SQIVND (reference sequence). The CDR3: CASTAVRDANSPLHF. The CDR3, as DNA: TGTGCCAGTACCGCGGTACGGGACGCCAATTCACCCCTCCACTTT.

The chain links TRBV4-2 to TRBJ2-7; D might be TRBD2 (6 bases). The CDR3 sequence is 15 residues long. Germline CDR1 is LGHNA and CDR2 is YNFKEQ. V was shortened by 1 base and J by 7 bases, with 17 bases between the two germline ends. CDR3 in amino acids: CASSQAVGSAQEQYF. DNA of the CDR3: TGTGCCAGCAGCCAAGCTGTCGGGAGCGCACAGGAGCAGTACTTC.

This clone has a single count. The J gene is TRBJ2-2, the V gene TRBV25-1; 11 positions agree with TRBD2. This CDR3 region has 15 residues. Germline lookup yields CDR1 MGHDK and CDR2 SYGVNS. The V gene end was trimmed by 5 bases and the J gene end by 5 bases; junction bases not matched to a gene: 4. The CDR3: CASSLPSGGTGELFF. As DNA, the CDR3 is TGTGCCAGCAGTCTCCCTAGCGGGGGGACCGGGGAGCTGTTTTTT.

The rearrangement links TRBV6-5 to TRBJ1-2; a weak D match, TRBD1 (5 bases). Between the trimmed V and J ends, which lost 6 bases and 7 bases, there was a span of 12 bases. Germline lookup yields CDR1 MNHEY and CDR2 SVGAGI. CDR3 length equals 12 residues. In nucleotides, the CDR3 is TGTGCCAGCAGCCGGGGGTTCTCTGGCTACACCTTC. Protein sequence: CASSRGFSGYTF.

This clone was detected once. CDR3 DNA: TGTGCCGCCGGTGGGGGGCCCGGGGAGCTGTTTTTT. Translating it yields CAAGGGPGELFF. The chain combines TRBV25-1 with TRBJ2-2, with D possibly called TRBD1 or TRBD2 (6 bases each). V was clipped by 11 bases and J by 6 bases, with 13 bases between them. Germline V gene data show CDR1 as MGHDK and CDR2 as SYGVNS. There are 12 residues in the CDR3.

The gene calls are TRBV2 and TRBJ2-2; 11 nucleotides line up with TRBD1. The ends lost 5 bases at V and 7 bases at J; junction bases unmatched: 3. This CDR3 comprises 14 residues. Looked up from germline, CDR1 is SNHLY and CDR2 is FYNNEI. The CDR3 loop is CASSWDRGIGELFF. The CDR3 nucleotides read TGTGCCAGCAGTTGGGACAGGGGGATCGGGGAGCTGTTTTTT.

Only a few counts were recorded for this clone. The rearrangement joins TRBV6-5 to TRBJ1-5; no firm D call. Between the trimmed V and J ends, which lost 6 bases and 6 bases, there was a span of 12 bases. This CDR3 has 13 amino acids. Per germline, CDR1 MNHEY and CDR2 SVGAGI. The CDR3 sequence: CASRKTRFQPQHF. CDR3 sequence (DNA): TGTGCCAGCAGAAAGACAAGGTTTCAGCCCCAGCATTTT.

Worth noting for this clone: Within the sample, other DNA sequences also encode this same CDR3. The chain couples TRBV19 to TRBJ1-5; maybe TRBD1 (5 bases). Germline CDR1 reads LNHDA; CDR2 reads SQIVND (reference sequence). Trimming left V 4 bases short and J 4 bases short, with 8 bases between. The CDR3 contains 13 residues. The CDR3 DNA reads as TGTGCCAGTAGTACGAGGGGAAATCAGCCCCAGCATTTT. It is translated as CASSTRGNQPQHF.

This sequence joins TRBV10-2 and TRBJ1-4, with 7 nucleotides matching TRBD1. The CDR3 loop spans 15 amino acids. Germline V gene sequence: CDR1 WSHSY, CDR2 SAAADI. Trimming took 7 bases from V and 6 from J; bases not matched to a gene: 11. This CDR3 is CASTQGGRGDEKLFF. The DNA of the CDR3 is TGCGCCAGCACCCAGGGGGGCAGGGGTGATGAAAAACTGTTTTTT.